This TCR beta chain is drawn from a study of identical twins. Study-level findings and limits: Weaker excess sharing between twins was seen in beta out-of-frame sequences. Zero-insertion analyses were open to partial confounding by invariant MAIT and iNKT cells.

Template switching added a universal primer binding site, and final cDNA carried unique molecular identifiers. One entry per CDR3 protein results from TCRdb running MiXCR on the 5' RACE reads. The sample includes hundreds of thousands of distinct CDR3 sequences, around 7.5% of them seen just once. The germline V and J ends were trimmed by 5 bases and 5 bases, with 15 bases remaining between them. The CDR3 runs 14 residues. This clonotype has at least ten counts. What it binds is unknown. The data also belong to a second study, concerning yellow fever vaccine responses in identical twins.

The chain is built from TRBV12-3 or TRBV12-4 and TRBJ2-5, with D uncertain. Material: PBMCs. The receptor was isolated from a woman younger than 35 in good health. This CDR3 is CASSLGRLVETQYF. The DNA for the CDR3 is TGTGCCAGCAGTCTTGGACGGCTGGTCGAGACCCAGTACTTC.